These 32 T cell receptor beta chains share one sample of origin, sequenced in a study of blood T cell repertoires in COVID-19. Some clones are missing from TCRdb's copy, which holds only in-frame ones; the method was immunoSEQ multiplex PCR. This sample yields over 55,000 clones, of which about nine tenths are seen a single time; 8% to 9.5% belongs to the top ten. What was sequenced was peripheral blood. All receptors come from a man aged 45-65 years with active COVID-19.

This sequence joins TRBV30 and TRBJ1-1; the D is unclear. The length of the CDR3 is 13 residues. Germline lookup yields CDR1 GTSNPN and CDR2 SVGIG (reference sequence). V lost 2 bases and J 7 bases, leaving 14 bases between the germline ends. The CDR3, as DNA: TGTGCCTGGAGTCGCGCGGGGAGGAGTGAAGCTTTCTTT. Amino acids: CAWSRAGRSEAFF.

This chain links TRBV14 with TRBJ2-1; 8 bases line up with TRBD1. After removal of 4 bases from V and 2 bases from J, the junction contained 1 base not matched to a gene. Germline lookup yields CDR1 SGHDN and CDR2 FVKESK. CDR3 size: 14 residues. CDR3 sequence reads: CASSPTGAYNEQFF. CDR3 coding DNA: TGTGCCAGCAGCCCGACAGGGGCCTACAATGAGCAGTTCTTC. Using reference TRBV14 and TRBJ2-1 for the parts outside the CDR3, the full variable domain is EAGVTQFPSHSVIEKGQTVTLRCDPISGHDNLYWYRRVMGKEIKFLLHFVKESKQDESGMPNNRFLAERTGGTYSTLKVQPAELEDSGVYFCASSPTGAYNEQFFGPGTRLTVL.

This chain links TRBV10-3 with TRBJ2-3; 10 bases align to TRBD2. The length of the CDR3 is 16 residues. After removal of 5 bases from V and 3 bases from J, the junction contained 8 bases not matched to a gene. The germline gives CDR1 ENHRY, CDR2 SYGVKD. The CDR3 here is CAISTSGGGLTDTQYF. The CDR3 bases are TGTGCCATCAGTACCAGCGGGGGGGGGCTTACAGATACGCAGTATTTT.

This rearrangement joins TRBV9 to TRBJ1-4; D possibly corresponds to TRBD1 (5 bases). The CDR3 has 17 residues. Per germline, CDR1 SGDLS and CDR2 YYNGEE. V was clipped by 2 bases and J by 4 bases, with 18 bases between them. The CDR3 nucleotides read TGTGCCAGCAGCGTTGGGGTCACCCCGGGGGATAATGAAAAACTGTTTTTT. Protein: CASSVGVTPGDNEKLFF.

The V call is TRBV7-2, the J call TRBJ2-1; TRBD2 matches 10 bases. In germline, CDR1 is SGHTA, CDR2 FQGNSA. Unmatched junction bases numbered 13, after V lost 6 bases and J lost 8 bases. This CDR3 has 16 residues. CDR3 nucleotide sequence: TGTGCCAGCAGACTCCAAAGCGGGAGGGCCGGGGATGAGCAGTTCTTC. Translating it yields CASRLQSGRAGDEQFF.

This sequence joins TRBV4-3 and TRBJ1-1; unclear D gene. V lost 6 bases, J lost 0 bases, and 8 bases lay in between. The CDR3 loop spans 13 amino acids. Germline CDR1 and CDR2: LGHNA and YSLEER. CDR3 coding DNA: TGCGCCAGCAGTCTATCGGTGAACACTGAAGCTTTCTTT. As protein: CASSLSVNTEAFF.

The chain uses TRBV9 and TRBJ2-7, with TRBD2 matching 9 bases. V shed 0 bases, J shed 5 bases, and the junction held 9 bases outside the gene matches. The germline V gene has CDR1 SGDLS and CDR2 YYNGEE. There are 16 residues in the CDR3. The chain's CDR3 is CASSVAGNSGRHEQYF. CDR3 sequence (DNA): TGTGCCAGCAGCGTAGCGGGTAATAGCGGGAGACACGAGCAGTACTTC.

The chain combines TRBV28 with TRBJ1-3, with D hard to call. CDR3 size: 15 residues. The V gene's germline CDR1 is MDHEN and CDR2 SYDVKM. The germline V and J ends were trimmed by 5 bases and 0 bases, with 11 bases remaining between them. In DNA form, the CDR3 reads TGTGCCAGCAGTCTAGACTTGAGCTCTGGAAACACCATATATTTT. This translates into CASSLDLSSGNTIYF.

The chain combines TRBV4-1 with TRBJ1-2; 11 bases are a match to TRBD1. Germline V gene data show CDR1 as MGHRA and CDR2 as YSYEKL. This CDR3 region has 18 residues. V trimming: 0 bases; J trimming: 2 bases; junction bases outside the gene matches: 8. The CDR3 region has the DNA TGCGCCAGCAGCCAAGACCAGGGACAGGGGGTTGGAAACTATGGCTACACCTTC. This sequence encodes CASSQDQGQGVGNYGYTF.

CDR3 nucleotides: TGTGCCAGTAGCCTTGAAACAGGGGGCTACGGCGAGCAGTACTTC. Protein product: CASSLETGGYGEQYF. The chain couples TRBV19 to TRBJ2-7, with 9 bases identical to TRBD1. The germline CDR1 and CDR2 sequences are LNHDA and SQIVND (reference sequence). CDR3 length: 15 amino acids. The trim removed 6 bases at V and 6 bases at J, leaving 12 bases unmatched.

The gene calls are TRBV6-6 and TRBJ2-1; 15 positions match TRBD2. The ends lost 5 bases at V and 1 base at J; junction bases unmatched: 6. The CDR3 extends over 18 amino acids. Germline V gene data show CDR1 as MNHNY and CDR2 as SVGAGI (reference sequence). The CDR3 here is CASSPGLAGGPSYNEQFF. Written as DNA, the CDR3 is TGTGCCAGCAGTCCCGGACTAGCGGGGGGGCCATCCTACAATGAGCAGTTCTTC.

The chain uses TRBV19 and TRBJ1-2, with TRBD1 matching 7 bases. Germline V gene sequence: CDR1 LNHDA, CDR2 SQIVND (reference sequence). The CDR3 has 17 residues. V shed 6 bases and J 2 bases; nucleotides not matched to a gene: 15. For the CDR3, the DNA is TGTGCCAGTAGCTCAAAACCGGGACAGCGAGGGAACTATGGCTACACCTTC. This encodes CASSSKPGQRGNYGYTF.

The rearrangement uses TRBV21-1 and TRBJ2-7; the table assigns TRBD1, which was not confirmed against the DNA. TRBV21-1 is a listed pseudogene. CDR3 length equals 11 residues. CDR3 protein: CASSDSYEQYF. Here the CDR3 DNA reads TGTGCCAGCAGTGACAGCTACGAGCAGTACTTC.

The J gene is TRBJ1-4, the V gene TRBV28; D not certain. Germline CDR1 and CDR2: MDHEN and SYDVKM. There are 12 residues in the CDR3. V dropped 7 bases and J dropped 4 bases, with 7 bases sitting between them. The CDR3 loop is CASKERNEKLFF. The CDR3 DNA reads TGTGCCAGCAAAGAGCGTAATGAAAAACTGTTTTTT.

The CDR3 reads CASSVQGGNEKLFF. The CDR3 coding sequence is TGTGCCAGTAGTGTACAGGGTGGTAATGAAAAACTGTTTTTT. The V call is TRBV19, the J call TRBJ1-4, with D possibly matching TRBD1 (6 bases). Trimming took 5 bases from V and 4 from J, leaving 11 bases between them. Germline V CDR1 and CDR2: LNHDA, SQIVND (reference sequence). This CDR3 region has 14 residues.

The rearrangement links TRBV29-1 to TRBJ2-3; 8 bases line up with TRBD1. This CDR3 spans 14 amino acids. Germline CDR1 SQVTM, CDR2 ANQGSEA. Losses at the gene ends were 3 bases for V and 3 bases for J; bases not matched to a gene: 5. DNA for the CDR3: TGCAGCGTTGACAGGACAGGGAGGACAGATACGCAGTATTTT. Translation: CSVDRTGRTDTQYF.

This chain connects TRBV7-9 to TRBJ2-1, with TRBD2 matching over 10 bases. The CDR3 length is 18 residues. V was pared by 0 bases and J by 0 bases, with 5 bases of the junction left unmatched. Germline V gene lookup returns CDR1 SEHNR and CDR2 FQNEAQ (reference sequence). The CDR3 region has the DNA TGTGCCAGCAGCTTAGCTTCCCTAGCGGGGGACTCCTACAATGAGCAGTTCTTC. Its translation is CASSLASLAGDSYNEQFF.

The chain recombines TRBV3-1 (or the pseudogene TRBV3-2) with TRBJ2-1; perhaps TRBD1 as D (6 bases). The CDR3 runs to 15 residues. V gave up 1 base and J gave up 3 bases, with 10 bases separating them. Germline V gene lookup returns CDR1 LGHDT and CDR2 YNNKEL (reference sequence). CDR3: CASSQARGIYNEQFF. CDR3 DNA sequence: TGTGCCAGCAGCCAAGCCAGGGGAATCTACAATGAGCAGTTCTTC.

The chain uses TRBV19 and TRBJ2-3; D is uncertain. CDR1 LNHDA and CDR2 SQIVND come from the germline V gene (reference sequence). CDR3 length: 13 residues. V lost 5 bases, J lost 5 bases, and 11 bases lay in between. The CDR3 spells CASSSRSRDTQYF. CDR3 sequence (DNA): TGTGCCAGTAGTTCTCGGAGCCGAGATACGCAGTATTTT.

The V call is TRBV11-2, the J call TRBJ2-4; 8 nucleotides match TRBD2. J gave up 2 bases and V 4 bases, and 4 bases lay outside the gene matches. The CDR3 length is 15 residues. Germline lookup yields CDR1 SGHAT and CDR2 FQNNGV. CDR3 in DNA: TGTGCCAGCAGCTCTGAGCGGGGGACCAAAAACATTCAGTACTTC. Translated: CASSSERGTKNIQYF.

Here the CDR3 DNA reads TGTGCCAGCACCTACGACAGACCGAACACCGGGGAGCTGTTTTTT. This codes for CASTYDRPNTGELFF. V usage is TRBV28 and J usage is TRBJ2-2, with D maybe TRBD1 (5 bases). The CDR3 runs 15 residues. Between the trimmed V and J ends, which lost 7 bases and 0 bases, there was a span of 12 bases. Germline CDR1 is MDHEN and CDR2 is SYDVKM.

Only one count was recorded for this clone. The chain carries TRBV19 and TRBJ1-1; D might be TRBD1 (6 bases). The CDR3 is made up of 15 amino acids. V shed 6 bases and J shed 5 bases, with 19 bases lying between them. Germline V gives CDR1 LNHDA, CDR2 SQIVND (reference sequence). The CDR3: CASSKQGGSSTEAFF. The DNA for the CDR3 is TGTGCCAGTAGCAAACAGGGCGGGAGTTCTACTGAAGCTTTCTTT.

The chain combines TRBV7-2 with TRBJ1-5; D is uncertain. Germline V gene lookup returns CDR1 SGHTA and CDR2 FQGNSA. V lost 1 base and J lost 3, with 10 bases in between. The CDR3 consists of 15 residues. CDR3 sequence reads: CASSLVPGDNQPQHF. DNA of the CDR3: TGTGCCAGCAGCTTAGTTCCCGGGGACAATCAGCCCCAGCATTTT.

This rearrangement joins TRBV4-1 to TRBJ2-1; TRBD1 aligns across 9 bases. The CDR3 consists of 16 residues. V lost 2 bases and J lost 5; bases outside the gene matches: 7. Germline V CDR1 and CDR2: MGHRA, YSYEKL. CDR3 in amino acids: CASSQNDRGRNNEQFF. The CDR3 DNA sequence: TGCGCCAGCAGCCAAAACGACAGGGGGAGGAACAATGAGCAGTTCTTC.

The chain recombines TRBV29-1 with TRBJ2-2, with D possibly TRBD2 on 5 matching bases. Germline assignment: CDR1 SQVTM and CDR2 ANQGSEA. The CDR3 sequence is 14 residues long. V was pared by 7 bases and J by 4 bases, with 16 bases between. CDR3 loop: CSAVGRATTGELFF. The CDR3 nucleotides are TGCAGCGCGGTTGGGCGGGCAACCACCGGGGAGCTGTTTTTT.

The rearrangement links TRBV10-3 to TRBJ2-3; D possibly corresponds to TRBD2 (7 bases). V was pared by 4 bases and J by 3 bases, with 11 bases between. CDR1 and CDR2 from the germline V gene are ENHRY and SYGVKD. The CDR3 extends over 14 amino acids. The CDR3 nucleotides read TGTGCCATCAGTGTGGAGGGGGGGACAGATACGCAGTATTTT. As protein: CAISVEGGTDTQYF.

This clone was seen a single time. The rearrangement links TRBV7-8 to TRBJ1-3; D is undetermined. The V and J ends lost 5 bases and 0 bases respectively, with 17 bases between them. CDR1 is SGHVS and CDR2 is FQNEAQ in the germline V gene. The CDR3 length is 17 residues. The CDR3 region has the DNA TGTGCCAGCAGCCCACAAACAGACACCTACTCTGGAAACACCATATATTTT. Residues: CASSPQTDTYSGNTIYF.

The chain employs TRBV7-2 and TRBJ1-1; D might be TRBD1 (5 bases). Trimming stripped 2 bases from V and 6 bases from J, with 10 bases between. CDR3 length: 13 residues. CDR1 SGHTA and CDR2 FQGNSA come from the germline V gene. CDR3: CASSLMGGAEAFF. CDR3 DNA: TGTGCCAGCAGCTTAATGGGGGGGGCTGAAGCTTTCTTT.

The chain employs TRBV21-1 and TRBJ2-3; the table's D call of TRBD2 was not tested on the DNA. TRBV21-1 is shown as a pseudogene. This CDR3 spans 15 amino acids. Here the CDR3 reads CASSNFSGRAHTQYF. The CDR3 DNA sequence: TGTGCCAGCAGCAACTTTAGCGGGAGGGCGCATACGCAGTATTTT.

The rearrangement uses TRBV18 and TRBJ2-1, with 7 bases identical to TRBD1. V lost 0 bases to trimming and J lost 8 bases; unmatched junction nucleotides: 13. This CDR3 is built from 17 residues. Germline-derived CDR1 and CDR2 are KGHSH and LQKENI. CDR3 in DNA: TGTGCCAGCTCACCACCGGGGCTGGCAGGGGGAAGGGATGAGCAGTTCTTC. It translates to CASSPPGLAGGRDEQFF.

CDR3 sequence (DNA): TGTGCCAGCAGCTTAGCGCGGGATCGGAACACCGGGGAGCTGTTTTTT. It codes for CASSLARDRNTGELFF. The rearrangement uses TRBV11-2 and TRBJ2-2, with a possible D match to TRBD2 (6 bases). V was shortened by 1 base and J by 1 base, with 10 bases between the two germline ends. This CDR3 has 16 residues. CDR1 is SGHAT, CDR2 FQNNGV, per germline.

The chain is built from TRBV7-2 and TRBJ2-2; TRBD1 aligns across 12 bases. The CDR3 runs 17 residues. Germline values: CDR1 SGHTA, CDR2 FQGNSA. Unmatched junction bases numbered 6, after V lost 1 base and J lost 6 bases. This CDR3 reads CASSLGRDRGRSGELFF. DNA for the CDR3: TGTGCCAGCAGCTTAGGTCGGGACAGGGGGCGCTCCGGGGAGCTGTTTTTT. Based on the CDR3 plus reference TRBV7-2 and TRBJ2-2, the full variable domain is GAGVSQSPSNKVTEKGKDVELRCDPISGHTALYWYRQSLGQGLEFLIYFQGNSAPDKSGLPSDRFSAERTGGSVSTLTIQRTQQEDSAVYLCASSLGRDRGRSGELFFGEGSRLTVL.